The next 31 T cell receptor beta chains were all read from a single sample in a study of T-cell reconstitution after alpha-beta-depleted transplantation in children. This sample's TCRbeta library carried unique molecular identifier barcodes. One entry per CDR3 protein, called by TCRdb with MiXCR from the PCR reads. The profile covers around 420,000 distinct CDR3 sequences, with 15% to 20% appearing a single time and 29% taken by the ten largest. The sample in question was PBMCs, mostly from graft donor cells, obtained 360 days after TCRalphabeta/CD19-depleted stem cell transplant. The receptor source for this set is a boy under two years old who had a stem cell transplant for Wiskott-Aldrich syndrome, so the T cells may come from the graft donor.

This clonotype was seen more than once but under ten times. V gene TRBV15 combines with J gene TRBJ2-7; D remains ambiguous. The CDR3 extends over 17 amino acids. The germline CDR1 and CDR2 sequences are LNHNV and YYDKDF (reference sequence). V gave up 0 bases and J gave up 7 bases, with 22 bases separating them. In DNA form, the CDR3 reads TGTGCCACCAGCAGAGATTTAATCGGCCCCCCCGGGTTGGAGCAGTACTTC. Encoded protein: CATSRDLIGPPGLEQYF. Full variable domain (remainder filled in from reference TRBV15 and TRBJ2-7): DAMVIQNPRYQVTQFGKPVTLSCSQTLNHNVMYWYQQKSSQAPKLLFHYYDKDFNNEADTPDNFQSRRPNTSFCFLDIRSPGLGDTAMYLCATSRDLIGPPGLEQYFGPGTRLTVT.

This clonotype was counted only a few times. The gene calls are TRBV20-1 and TRBJ2-5; 9 bases match TRBD2. With V trimmed by 6 bases and J by 1 base, 6 bases remained unmatched. Germline-derived CDR1 and CDR2 are DFQATT and SNEGSKA (reference sequence). This CDR3 spans 14 amino acids. This CDR3 reads CSAASGAIQETQYF. CDR3 nucleotide sequence: TGCAGTGCCGCTAGCGGGGCGATCCAAGAGACCCAGTACTTC.

The rearrangement links TRBV12-5 to TRBJ2-3; TRBD1 aligns across 8 bases. V was clipped by 4 bases and J by 3 bases; unmatched bases: 6. Germline V gene sequence: CDR1 LGHNT, CDR2 FRNRAP. The CDR3 extends over 15 amino acids. The CDR3 spells CASGSDRGGTDTQYF. The CDR3 DNA reads as TGTGCTAGTGGTTCCGACAGGGGCGGGACAGATACGCAGTATTTT.

This clonotype has ten or more counts. The chain recombines TRBV29-1 with TRBJ2-3, with D unresolved. Trimming shortened V by 4 bases and J by 4 bases, and 9 bases separated the two germline ends. The CDR3 consists of 12 residues. The germline CDR1 and CDR2 sequences are SQVTM and ANQGSEA. Written as DNA, the CDR3 is TGCAGCGTTGCAACAAGGGCAGATACGCAGTATTTT. It translates to CSVATRADTQYF.

Ten or more counts support this clonotype. The chain joins TRBV20-1 to TRBJ2-3, with 12 bases matching TRBD2. V was clipped by 2 bases and J by 5 bases; unmatched bases: 5. In germline, CDR1 is DFQATT, CDR2 SNEGSKA (reference sequence). This CDR3 has 15 amino acids. Written as DNA, the CDR3 is TGCAGTGCTAGACTAGCGGGAGGGCCGGGAGATACGCAGTATTTT. Its translation is CSARLAGGPGDTQYF.

The V and J genes are TRBV12-3 or TRBV12-4 and TRBJ2-2; 9 nucleotides line up with TRBD2. V dropped 7 bases and J dropped 2; count of bases not matched to a gene: 8. This CDR3 contains 16 residues. CDR3 residues: CASNIPGLANTGELFF. The DNA of the CDR3 is TGTGCCAGCAATATTCCGGGACTAGCTAACACCGGGGAGCTGTTTTTT.

The V call is TRBV15, the J call TRBJ2-7, with D possibly called TRBD1 or TRBD2 (5 bases each). Germline CDR1 reads LNHNV; CDR2 reads YYDKDF (reference sequence). Trimming removed 1 base from V and 1 base from J, with 14 bases in between. The CDR3 covers 16 residues. The CDR3 DNA reads TGTGCCACCAGCAGAGTGGGGCGAGGGTCTTCCTACGAGCAGTACTTC. As protein: CATSRVGRGSSYEQYF. Combining the CDR3 with reference TRBV15 and TRBJ2-7 gives the whole variable domain DAMVIQNPRYQVTQFGKPVTLSCSQTLNHNVMYWYQQKSSQAPKLLFHYYDKDFNNEADTPDNFQSRRPNTSFCFLDIRSPGLGDTAMYLCATSRVGRGSSYEQYFGPGTRLTVT.

This clonotype was seen a handful of times. This chain joins TRBV5-1 and TRBJ2-7; 7 bases map to TRBD2. Per the germline V gene, CDR1 is SGHRS and CDR2 is YFSETQ. J gave up 6 bases and V 0 bases, and 9 bases lay outside the gene matches. The CDR3 length is 15 residues. The CDR3 reads CASSLVARELPEQYF. The CDR3 DNA sequence: TGCGCCAGCAGCTTGGTGGCGCGGGAGCTACCCGAGCAGTACTTC.

This clonotype was observed a few times. The chain carries TRBV20-1 and TRBJ2-5, with TRBD2 identical over 9 bases. V was clipped by 4 bases and J by 5 bases; unmatched bases: 20. The CDR3 spans 18 residues. Germline CDR1 DFQATT, CDR2 SNEGSKA (reference sequence). The CDR3 sequence: CSATRSAGGPPLGETQYF. CDR3 in DNA: TGCAGTGCTACGAGGTCGGCGGGAGGGCCTCCACTTGGGGAGACCCAGTACTTC.

The chain links TRBV20-1 to TRBJ2-2; D is unclear. CDR3 size: 13 residues. Trimming took 3 bases from V and 5 from J, leaving 10 bases between them. Germline V lookup: CDR1 DFQATT, CDR2 SNEGSKA (reference sequence). CDR3 nucleotides: TGCAGTGCTAGCGTGGTGGGAACCGGGGAGCTGTTTTTT. As protein: CSASVVGTGELFF.

Here the CDR3 reads CASSSTGIYEQYF. The CDR3 nucleotides are TGTGCCAGCAGCTCTACAGGGATCTACGAGCAGTACTTC. This chain connects TRBV11-2 to TRBJ2-7; tentative D call: TRBD1 (6 bases). Germline values: CDR1 SGHAT, CDR2 FQNNGV. This CDR3 is 13 amino acids long. V was trimmed by 4 bases and J by 3 bases, leaving 10 bases between them. Full variable domain (remainder filled in from reference TRBV11-2 and TRBJ2-7): EAGVAQSPRYKIIEKRQSVAFWCNPISGHATLYWYQQILGQGPKLLIQFQNNGVVDDSQLPKDRFSAERLKGVDSTLKIQPAKLEDSAVYLCASSSTGIYEQYFGPGTRLTVT.

This clonotype has just a few counts. This sequence joins TRBV5-5 and TRBJ2-1; 7 nucleotides agree with TRBD1. This CDR3 has 15 residues. Germline CDR1 is SGHKS and CDR2 is YYEKEE (reference sequence). The ends lost 3 bases at V and 5 bases at J; junction bases unmatched: 8. CDR3 sequence (DNA): TGTGCCAGCAGCTGGATCCGGGACAGTAACAATGAGCAGTTCTTC. Translation: CASSWIRDSNNEQFF.

The sample holds a few counts of this clonotype. The chain recombines TRBV2 with TRBJ2-7, with 8 bases lining up with TRBD2. Germline CDR1 SNHLY, CDR2 FYNNEI. CDR3 size: 13 residues. V was pared by 7 bases and J by 3 bases, with 5 bases of the junction left unmatched. The chain's CDR3 is CASKGLGSYEQYF. CDR3 nucleotide sequence: TGTGCCAGCAAGGGACTAGGGAGCTACGAGCAGTACTTC. The full variable domain, its missing parts supplied by reference TRBV2 and TRBJ2-7, is EPEVTQTPSHQVTQMGQEVILRCVPISNHLYFYWYRQILGQKVEFLVSFYNNEISEKSEIFDDQFSVERPDGSNFTLKIRSTKLEDSAMYFCASKGLGSYEQYFGPGTRLTVT.

The chain combines TRBV18 with TRBJ1-1, with D perhaps matching TRBD1 (5 bases). CDR1 is KGHSH, CDR2 LQKENI, per germline. The CDR3 sequence is 13 residues long. Between the trimmed V and J ends, which lost 1 base and 3 bases, there was a span of 6 bases. The DNA for the CDR3 is TGTGCCAGCTCACCACGAGGGGACACTGAAGCTTTCTTT. Encoded protein: CASSPRGDTEAFF. The full variable domain, with the rest looked up from reference TRBV18 and TRBJ1-1, is NAGVMQNPRHLVRRRGQEARLRCSPMKGHSHVYWYRQLPEEGLKFMVYLQKENIIDESGMPKERFSAEFPKEGPSILRIQQVVRGDSAAYFCASSPRGDTEAFFGQGTRLTVV.

This clonotype was seen a handful of times. V and J are TRBV20-1 and TRBJ2-7; perhaps D is TRBD1 or TRBD2 (5 bases each). The CDR3 sequence is 14 residues long. Trimming took off 3 bases at V and 2 bases at J, with 14 bases between the two ends. The germline gives CDR1 DFQATT, CDR2 SNEGSKA (reference sequence). The CDR3, as DNA: TGCAGTGCTAGGGGGGAATTTAGGGCCTACGAGCAGTACTTC. Amino acids: CSARGEFRAYEQYF.

This clonotype was found a few times. V gene TRBV27 combines with J gene TRBJ2-2; D may match TRBD1 or TRBD2 (5 bases each). The CDR3 has 14 amino acids. V dropped 6 bases and J dropped 5 bases, with 13 bases sitting between them. Germline loops: CDR1 MNHEY, CDR2 SMNVEV (reference sequence). The CDR3 DNA is TGTGCCAGCAGCCGTTATTGGGGGACCGGGGAGCTGTTTTTT. This gives the protein CASSRYWGTGELFF.

The V call is TRBV4-1, the J call TRBJ2-7; maybe TRBD1 (6 bases). Germline CDR1 MGHRA, CDR2 YSYEKL. Trimming left V 1 base short and J 1 base short, with 8 bases between. The CDR3 runs to 14 residues. For the CDR3, the DNA is TGCGCCAGCAGCCAAGTAGGGACATCCTACGAGCAGTACTTC. It yields the protein CASSQVGTSYEQYF.

The chain couples TRBV28 to TRBJ1-2, with unresolved D. This CDR3 has 12 amino acids. Per the germline V gene, CDR1 is MDHEN and CDR2 is SYDVKM. Between the trimmed V and J ends, which lost 7 bases and 4 bases, there was a span of 10 bases. CDR3 DNA sequence: TGTGCCAGCAAAGGAGAGCTCTATGGCTACACCTTC. It is translated as CASKGELYGYTF.

This clonotype was detected ten times or more. The rearrangement joins TRBV5-6 to TRBJ1-1; D may be TRBD1 (5 bases). V gave up 4 bases and J gave up 0 bases, with 13 bases separating them. CDR3 length: 15 residues. Germline V CDR1 and CDR2: SGHDT, YYEEEE. In DNA form, the CDR3 reads TGTGCCAGCAGCACAGACAGAACAGTGAACACTGAAGCTTTCTTT. Protein: CASSTDRTVNTEAFF.

The chain links TRBV12-3 or TRBV12-4 to TRBJ2-2, with D possibly TRBD2 on 5 matching bases. The V end lost 3 bases, the J end lost 2 bases, and 16 bases lay between the germline ends. The CDR3 extends over 17 amino acids. CDR3 sequence: CASSLYLRTFNTGELFF. In DNA, the CDR3 is TGTGCCAGCAGTTTGTACTTACGGACTTTCAACACCGGGGAGCTGTTTTTT.

In this sample, this clonotype turned up a few times. The V and J genes are TRBV5-6 and TRBJ1-5; D uncertain. The CDR3 spans 16 residues. Trimming shortened V by 1 base and J by 6 bases, and 17 bases separated the two germline ends. CDR1 SGHDT and CDR2 YYEEEE come from the germline V gene. The CDR3 loop reads CASSLYDAGWGQPQHF. DNA of the CDR3: TGTGCCAGCAGCTTGTATGATGCGGGTTGGGGTCAGCCCCAGCATTTT.

This chain links TRBV2 with TRBJ2-3; D might be TRBD1 (6 bases). The CDR3 length is 18 residues. The V gene's germline CDR1 is SNHLY and CDR2 FYNNEI. The CDR3 DNA is TGTACCTGCAGTGACCTGCCCGGGACACCTTCTAGCACAGATACGCAGTATTTT. Its translation: CTCSDLPGTPSSTDTQYF.

In nucleotides, the CDR3 is TGCGCCAGCAGCTCCTGGGGGGGATCCTACAATGAGCAGTTCTTC. Translated, it gives CASSSWGGSYNEQFF. J is TRBJ2-1 and V is TRBV5-1, with 7 nucleotides matching TRBD2. This CDR3 comprises 15 residues. Germline V gene lookup returns CDR1 SGHRS and CDR2 YFSETQ. The ends lost 3 bases at V and 1 base at J; junction bases unmatched: 4.

This clonotype was counted at least ten times. The chain has TRBV24-1 and TRBJ2-7; 14 nucleotides line up with TRBD2. This CDR3 region has 19 residues. The V and J ends lost 4 bases and 6 bases, in that order; junction bases with no gene match: 16. Looked up from germline, CDR1 is KGHDR and CDR2 is SFDVKD. For the CDR3, the DNA is TGTGCCACCAGTGACTCCGGACAGTCCCCGGGACTAGCGGGAGCCGAGCAGTACTTC. Protein: CATSDSGQSPGLAGAEQYF.

V usage is TRBV12-3 or TRBV12-4 and J usage is TRBJ2-1, with 7 bases lining up with TRBD2. J was trimmed by 2 bases and V by 6 bases; bases with no gene match: 7. The CDR3 covers 15 residues. The CDR3 DNA reads as TGTGCCAGCAGCCCCTGGGGGGGGACCTACAATGAGCAGTTCTTC. This codes for CASSPWGGTYNEQFF.

This clonotype was seen a handful of times. The chain uses TRBV19 and TRBJ1-3; D gene unclear. Germline V lookup: CDR1 LNHDA, CDR2 SQIVND (reference sequence). The V gene lost 3 bases and the J gene lost 0 bases, with 9 bases spanning the gap. The CDR3 extends over 15 amino acids. Written as DNA, the CDR3 is TGTGCCAGTAGTATCCGACACACCTCTGGAAACACCATATATTTT. Protein sequence: CASSIRHTSGNTIYF.

The chain combines TRBV20-1 with TRBJ2-1; either TRBD1 or TRBD2 may supply D (5 bases each). The CDR3 loop spans 16 amino acids. The germline V gene has CDR1 DFQATT and CDR2 SNEGSKA (reference sequence). V was shortened by 0 bases and J by 4 bases, with 16 bases between the two germline ends. CDR3 sequence reads: CSARDLHPEGYNEQFF. CDR3 DNA sequence: TGCAGTGCTAGAGATCTACACCCCGAGGGGTACAATGAGCAGTTCTTC.

This clonotype occurred a few times. The chain carries TRBV20-1 and TRBJ2-1, with unresolved D. The V and J ends lost 0 bases and 4 bases respectively, with 16 bases between them. Germline assignment: CDR1 DFQATT and CDR2 SNEGSKA (reference sequence). There are 16 residues in the CDR3. The CDR3 DNA reads TGCAGTGCTAGAGACGTCCTCTCTGGGCTATACAATGAGCAGTTCTTC. It encodes CSARDVLSGLYNEQFF.

The rearrangement uses TRBV4-1 and TRBJ2-1; D remains unclear. Per germline, CDR1 MGHRA and CDR2 YSYEKL. V dropped 4 bases and J dropped 2 bases, with 15 bases sitting between them. The CDR3 is made up of 16 amino acids. The CDR3 is CASSRRDTNAYNEQFF. The CDR3 nucleotides are TGCGCCAGCAGCCGCCGCGACACGAATGCCTACAATGAGCAGTTCTTC.

The chain combines TRBV9 with TRBJ1-1; 9 bases fit TRBD1. This CDR3 contains 18 residues. V trimming: 4 bases; J trimming: 4 bases; junction bases outside the gene matches: 17. Looked up from germline, CDR1 is SGDLS and CDR2 is YYNGEE. CDR3 sequence reads: CASSPHLMGQGIGTEAFF. CDR3 sequence (DNA): TGTGCCAGCAGCCCTCACCTAATGGGACAGGGCATAGGCACTGAAGCTTTCTTT.

This clonotype showed up just a few times. V is TRBV7-9 and J is TRBJ2-2; D is unclear. The V end was cut by 11 bases, the J end by 2 bases, with 12 bases between. The CDR3 has 13 amino acids. Germline CDR1 SEHNR, CDR2 FQNEAQ (reference sequence). For the CDR3, the DNA is TGTGCCGGGCATGGGCCCAACACCGGGGAGCTGTTTTTT. This codes for CAGHGPNTGELFF.